This TCR beta chain is from a study of regulatory T cells in long-lasting Graves disease (dated by TCRdb to the early 2020s). With respect to the entire study: Newly diagnosed Graves' disease patients had taken antithyroid drugs for less than 3 months. Persistent Graves' disease patients were compared with newly diagnosed Graves' disease patients by peripheral blood TCR sequencing and RNA sequencing. The study took place in China and was registered as a clinical trial. A total of around 35 samples underwent TCR sequencing, from 13 patients with persistent Graves' disease and 20 or so patients with newly diagnosed Graves' disease.

Points on this clonotype: Its specific antigen is unknown. The sample holds no much larger clone one base away, and base qualities are not on file.

The paper as a whole reports these results and caveats: Only peripheral blood was studied, because thyroid tissue, the primary lesion, was inaccessible. Compared with newly diagnosed patients, patients with persistent Graves' disease had lower TCR Shannon entropy and fewer highly expanded clones, which suggests clonal expansion. Preferential use of TRBV28, TRBJ1-2 and TRBJ2-5 was observed in persistent disease, whereas TRBV20-1 and TRBJ2-1 were favored in newly diagnosed disease. As a limitation, the authors acknowledged that the small sample size may reduce accuracy. Sequencing and analysis were restricted to the TCR beta chain. A larger number of public clonotypes was shared among persistent patients (about 2,700) than among newly diagnosed patients (around 870).

This specimen's time point label, per the study, means: newly diagnosed GD, antithyroid drugs for less than 3 months. RNA was extracted from PBMCs in TRIzol for both TCR sequencing and RNA sequencing. The diagnosis of Graves' disease followed American Thyroid Association guidelines. Patients for the study were recruited at an endocrinology department in Xi'an, China. From each patient, about 9.7 milliliters of peripheral blood was collected into an EDTA anticoagulant tube. Ficoll Paque Plus density gradient separation was used to isolate PBMCs, and no additional T cell sorting was done. An Agilent 2100 Bioanalyzer and agarose gel were used to check RNA quality, while a NanoDrop 2000 measured RNA concentration. From its cysteine to its phenylalanine, the CDR3 spans 12 amino acids. Solely the CDR3 DNA is kept, with 36 bases framed from the first base. The germline V and J ends show losses of 4 bases and 6 bases respectively, and no gene match explains 4 bases of the junction. CDR1 SGHDT and CDR2 YYEEEE are derived from the germline V gene.

Library creation used multiplex PCR. The instrument was an Illumina HiSeq 4000. CDR3 regions were amplified by Arm-PCR with iRepertoire HTBI primers to construct TCR beta libraries. PCR products were gel purified before sequencing. The study's processing was this. Gene usage analysis of CDR3 amino acid clonotypes relied on the 60 or so TRBV and around 13 TRBJ segments identified across samples. Filtered high-quality paired reads were merged into contigs using COPE and FqMerger. BLAST was used to align contigs to IMGT TRBV, TRBD and TRBJ reference genes, with CDR3 defined following IMGT. Any clonotype with a frequency above 0.1% was classified as a highly expanded clone. Repertoire diversity was measured by Shannon entropy, and V-J evenness by the Gini coefficient. A clonotype was considered public if more than one individual shared it. Clones were called with MiXCR by TCRdb after fastp trimmed the public reads at Q25, and only in-frame beta chains were retained. Every CDR3 protein is listed once, alongside the most common genes and DNA of its rows. The V and J calls shown here were made by TCRdb, not taken from the authors' results. Within this sample are hundreds of thousands of distinct CDR3 sequences, with around 15% of them counted one time only. The top ten clonotypes cover 15% to 20% of the sample.

This same sample was also part of a study on T cells in Graves' hyperthyroidism and ophthalmopathy. From the second report: Stable Graves' hyperthyroidism was defined as no progression to ophthalmopathy during 18 months of follow-up. Hyperthyroidism patients were newly diagnosed, had a disease duration of under 2 months, and were aged 18 to 65 years. Exclusion was applied to patients with uncontrolled infections, other autoimmune diseases, pregnancy or lactation. Diagnoses were based on clinical symptoms, serum thyroxine and TRAb, thyroid ultrasound and orbital computed tomography. For the first round of RT-PCR on the TCR CDR3, the HTBI primer set was used together with the Qiagen OneStep RT-PCR kit. Most expanded thyroid clonotypes (frequency above 0.001) were also found in blood, which suggests that blood repertoires may mirror thyroid immune responses. In cross-validation, a model built on a 13 V-J signature told ophthalmopathy apart from stable hyperthyroidism with under 90% sensitivity and roughly 81% specificity, and in testing the same model reached 80%/75%. In validation, the model predicted progression to ophthalmopathy with roughly 66% sensitivity and around 72% specificity, a median of roughly seven months before onset. To identify distinguishing TCR V-J signatures, a discovery cohort of some 99 patients was used, comprising some 45 with Graves' ophthalmopathy and 57 with stable Graves' hyperthyroidism. An independent validation cohort of under 20 hyperthyroidism patients and approximately 17 patients who later progressed to ophthalmopathy tested prospective prediction of ophthalmopathy. For training and testing, the 100 or so patients in the discovery cohort were randomly divided in a 7:3 ratio. In addition, the study compared T-cell repertoires in thyroid tissue and in blood from about six Graves' hyperthyroidism patients. After blood sampling, hyperthyroidism patients were treated with methimazole at a starting dose of 30 mg daily, and ophthalmopathy patients were treated with high-dose intravenous methylprednisolone. The libraries were constructed in a second round of multiplex PCR and then size-selected and purified. Sequencing of the libraries was done on an Illumina HiSeq2000 using paired-end 100 bp reads. SOAPnuke was used to process the raw data, removing reads that contained adapters or uncalled bases, had a mean Phred below 15, or lacked an exact match to the constant primer or identifier. High-quality paired reads were merged with COPE v1.2.5, and unique nucleotide sequences were defined as clonotypes. Clonotypes were aligned to IMGT TRBV, TRBD and TRBJ reference segments using MiTCR v1.1. Analysis was restricted to V-J combinations with a frequency above 0.0001, which covered over 98% of repertoires. The TCS score was defined as the ratio of F50 (clonal expansion) to E x V (chaos), calculated using BLOSUM62-based TCRdist between CDR3 peptides within each V-J. Welch's t-statistics and random forest reduced approximately 520 V-J features to 10 to 15, which were used in a naive Bayes classifier (R e1071). Sample size was not statistically predetermined, and blinding of investigators to group allocation was not performed. The paper reports TCR Vbeta CDR3 sequencing of roughly 140 peripheral blood samples: some 44 ophthalmopathy, approximately 74 hyperthyroidism and approximately 17 progressor patients.

This sequence originates from a woman aged 30 to 39 with Graves disease. Donor details come from another sample of the same person, matched by shared clones. This receptor chain uses TRBV5-6 and TRBJ2-7; 7 bases in the junction line up with TRBD1. The sequences come from peripheral blood mononuclear cells (PBMCs), collected at new diagnosis, from a patient treated with antithyroid drugs. CDR3 loop: CASSRSGGEQYF. In nucleotides, the sequence is TGTGCCAGCAGCCGTTCAGGGGGCGAGCAGTACTTC.